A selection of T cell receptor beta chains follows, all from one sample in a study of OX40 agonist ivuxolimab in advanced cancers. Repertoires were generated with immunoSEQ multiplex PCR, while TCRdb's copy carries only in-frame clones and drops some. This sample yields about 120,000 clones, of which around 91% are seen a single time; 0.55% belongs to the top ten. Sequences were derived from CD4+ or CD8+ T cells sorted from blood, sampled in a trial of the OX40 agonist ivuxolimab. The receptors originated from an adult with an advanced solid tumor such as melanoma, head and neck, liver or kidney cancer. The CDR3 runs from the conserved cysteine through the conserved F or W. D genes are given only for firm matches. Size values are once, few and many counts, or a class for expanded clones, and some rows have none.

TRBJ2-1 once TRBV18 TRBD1 TGTGCCAGCTCAGCCGGGACAGGGGGGTCGGGTGAGCAGTTCTTC CASSAGTGGSGEQFF
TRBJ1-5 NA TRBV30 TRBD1 TGTGCCTGGACCGGGACAGGGGATCAGCCCCAGCATTTT CAWTGTGDQPQHF
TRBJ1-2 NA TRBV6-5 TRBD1 TGTGCCAGCAGCCCCCGACAGGGTGCCGACGGCTACACCTTC CASSPRQGADGYTF
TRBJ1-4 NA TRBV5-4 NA TGTGCCAGCAGCTTGGGGAATGAAAAACTGTTTTTT CASSLGNEKLFF
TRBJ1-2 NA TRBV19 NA TGTGCCAGTAGTAATTGGGGGGCTCTCTCGGGCGTGGGCTACACCTTC CASSNWGALSGVGYTF
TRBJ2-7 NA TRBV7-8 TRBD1 TGTGCCAGCAGCTTAGGGGGGGGACAGGGGAGGTACGAGCAGTACTTC CASSLGGGQGRYEQYF
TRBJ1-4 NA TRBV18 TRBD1 TGTGCCAGCCAGCAGGGGGCTAATGAAAAACTGTTTTTT CASQQGANEKLFF
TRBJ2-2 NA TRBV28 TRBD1 TGTGCCAGCAGTCCCTGGACAGGGGGCGGAGTAGTCGCCGGGGAGCTGTTTTTT CASSPWTGGGVVAGELFF
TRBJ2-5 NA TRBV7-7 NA TGTGCCAGCAGCCCCTTTACGAGCCGAGAGACCCAGTACTTC CASSPFTSRETQYF
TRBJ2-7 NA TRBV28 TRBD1 TGTGCCAGTTGGGTAACAGGGGGCGGGAGCGAGCAGTACTTC CASWVTGGGSEQYF
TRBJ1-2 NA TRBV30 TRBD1 TGTGCCTGGAGTTCCGGGACAGCCACAGATGGCTACACCTTC CAWSSGTATDGYTF
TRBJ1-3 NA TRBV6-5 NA TGTGCCAGCAGTTCACCTGGGACCAACACCATATATTTT CASSSPGTNTIYF
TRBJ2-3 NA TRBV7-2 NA TGTGCCAGCAGCCGCCAACCCCCGAGGGACTTCACAGATACGCAGTATTTT CASSRQPPRDFTDTQYF
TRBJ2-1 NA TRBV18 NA TGTGCCAGCTCACCACCAACCGGCGGTGCAGGGGTAGAGCAGTTCTTC CASSPPTGGAGVEQFF
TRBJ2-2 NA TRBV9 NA TGTGCCAGCAGCGTAGAGTCAGGGAAGAACACCGGGGAGCTGTTTTTT CASSVESGKNTGELFF
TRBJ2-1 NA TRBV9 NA TGTGCCAGCAGCGTGAGGACCCGGCTGGACAATGAGCAGTTCTTC CASSVRTRLDNEQFF
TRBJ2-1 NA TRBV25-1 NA TGTGCCAGCAGTGAGGGCCTGGCGGTCAATGAGCAGTTCTTC CASSEGLAVNEQFF
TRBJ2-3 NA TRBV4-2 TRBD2 TGTGCCAGCAGCCAAGAAATAGCTAGCGGGGGCCGTACCCTCGTGTATACGCAGTATTTT CASSQEIASGGRTLVYTQYF
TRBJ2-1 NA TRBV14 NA TGTGCCAGCCAGTCCGGGACATATTATGGTGAGCAGTTCTTC CASQSGTYYGEQFF
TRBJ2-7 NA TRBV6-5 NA TGTGCCAGCAGTAGGGGCCCTTCTGACGAGCAGTACTTC CASSRGPSDEQYF
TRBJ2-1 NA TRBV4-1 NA TGCGCCAGCAGCCAAGACGCCCCGTACAATGAGCAGTTCTTC CASSQDAPYNEQFF
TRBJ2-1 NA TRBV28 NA TGTGCCAGCAGCATTTCAACTGCGAGCTCCTACAATGAGCAGTTCTTC CASSISTASSYNEQFF
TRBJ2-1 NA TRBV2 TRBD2 TGTGCCAGCAGTGATGTAGGCTTGCTAGCGGGGGGAGAGGAGCAGTTCTTC CASSDVGLLAGGEEQFF
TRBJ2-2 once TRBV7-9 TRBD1 TGTGCCAGCAGCTGGCAGGGGGATACCGGGGAGCTGTTTTTT CASSWQGDTGELFF
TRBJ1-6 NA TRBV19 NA TGTGCCAGTAGTGCGACGTCTTCACCCCTCCACTTT CASSATSSPLHF
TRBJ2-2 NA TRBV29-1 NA TGCAGCGTTGGCAGGGGGAACACCGGGGAGCTGTTTTTT CSVGRGNTGELFF
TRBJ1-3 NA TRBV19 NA TGTGCCAGTAGCCGAAAGAGCTCTGGAAACACCATATATTTT CASSRKSSGNTIYF
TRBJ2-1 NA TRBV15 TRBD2 TGTGCCACCGAGGCGGGGGGGAGTTCCTACAATGAGCAGTTCTTC CATEAGGSSYNEQFF
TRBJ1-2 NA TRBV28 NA TGTGCCAGCAGTTTCCGCCGATCTAACTATGGCTACACCTTC CASSFRRSNYGYTF
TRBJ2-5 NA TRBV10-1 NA TGCGCCAGCAGTTTCTCAGGGACAGAGACCCAGTACTTC CASSFSGTETQYF
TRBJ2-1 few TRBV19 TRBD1 TGTGCCAGTAGTACCTCGACAGGGTTCAAGGATGAGCAGTTCTTC CASSTSTGFKDEQFF
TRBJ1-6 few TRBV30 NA TGTGCCTCGACGAAGAGGGAGGGTAATTCACCCCTCCACTTT CASTKREGNSPLHF